This T cell receptor (beta chain) emerged from a study of a mutant IDH1 vaccine in newly diagnosed glioma. Study as a whole: Vaccine administration was initiated 4-6 weeks following radiotherapy alone, or with temozolomide cycles. Patients' prior therapy spanned radiotherapy, temozolomide, or both; most underwent both.

In this sample, this clone turned up many times. Antigen unknown. Germline loops: CDR1 MGHDK, CDR2 SYGVNS. CDR3 length: 14 amino acids. V was pared by 3 bases and J by 5 bases, with 4 bases of the junction left unmatched. Time point reported: week 11, during vaccination. Vaccination used 300 ug of mutant IDH1 20-mer peptide per dose, with topical imiquimod. Diagnosis in the donors showed new WHO grade 3 or 4 astrocytomas that were IDH1-mutant and ATRX-lost. Using immunoSEQ multiplex PCR, the repertoire was profiled, and TCRdb retains in-frame clones only, with some absent. The sample lists some 130,000 clones; around 77% were seen once.

This clonotype was sampled from a middle-aged man with glioma. This rearrangement joins TRBV25-1 to TRBJ1-5; TRBD1 aligns across 7 bases. This specimen consisted of PBMCs, obtained from a glioma patient whose treatment included an IDH1 peptide vaccine. Here the CDR3 reads CASSDWGQHQPQHF. CDR3 in DNA: TGTGCCAGCAGTGACTGGGGACAGCATCAGCCCCAGCATTTT.